This T cell receptor beta chain comes out of a study of T cells after posttransplantation cyclophosphamide. General study results and limits: Blood and skin or GI T cell repertoires showed limited TRB overlap. TRB clonality was highly associated with recipient CMV seropositivity and reactivation.

Sequencing used immunoSEQ multiplex PCR; TCRdb keeps in-frame clones, though not all of them. The sample lists 34,000 or so clones; over 75% were seen once. Cells defined as naive were viable CD3+CD4+ or CD3+CD8+ and CCR7+CD45RA+CD45RO-CD95-CD27+CD28+. Details on this clone: Its antigen is still unknown.

The CDR3 has 13 amino acids. Trimming shortened V by 5 bases and J by 5 bases, and 12 bases separated the two germline ends. Germline V gene lookup returns CDR1 SGHVS and CDR2 FQNEAQ. The V gene is TRBV7-8, the J gene TRBJ2-5; D unclear. This clonotype was obtained from a man aged 25 to 40 in good health and a related stem cell transplant donor. Sequenced sample: naive CD4+ T cells sorted from blood. The CDR3: CASSRNSPETQYF. CDR3 nucleotide sequence: TGTGCCAGCAGCAGAAACTCCCCCGAGACCCAGTACTTC.